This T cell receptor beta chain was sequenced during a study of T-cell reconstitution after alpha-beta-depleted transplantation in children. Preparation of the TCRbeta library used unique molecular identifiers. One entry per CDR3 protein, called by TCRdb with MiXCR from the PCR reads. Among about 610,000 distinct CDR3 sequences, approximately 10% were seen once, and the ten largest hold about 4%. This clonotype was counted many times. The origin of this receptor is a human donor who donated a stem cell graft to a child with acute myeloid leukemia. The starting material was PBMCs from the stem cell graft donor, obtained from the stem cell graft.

The CDR3 is CASSFKYGYTF. The CDR3 region has the DNA TGTGCCAGCAGTTTTAAGTATGGCTACACCTTC. The genes are TRBV12-3 or TRBV12-4 and TRBJ1-2; no clear D. The V gene lost 3 bases and the J gene lost 5 bases, with 4 bases spanning the gap. There are 11 residues in the CDR3.